One sample yielded the 10 T cell receptor beta chains listed below, sequenced in a study of cytomegalovirus exposure and HLA in healthy donors (TCRdb year 2017). The method was the immunoSEQ multiplex PCR assay. This is the immuneACCESS table as TCRdb keeps it, with only in-frame sequences that have V and J called. A part of the clones is gone; compared with another copy, unresolved V genes explain less than half, and the rest is unexplained. This sample lists 200,000 or so clones; 75% to 95% were detected once. The ten largest clonotypes hold roughly 1% of the sample. Sequencing was carried out using PBMCs. These receptor sequences come from a woman younger than 35 in good health and CMV-seronegative.

The rearrangement links TRBV7-2 to TRBJ2-7; possible D gene TRBD2, 5 bases. The CDR3 runs 11 residues. From germline, CDR1 is SGHTA and CDR2 FQGNSA. V was pared by 6 bases and J by 7 bases, with 10 bases between. The CDR3 nucleotides are TGTGCCAGCAGTCCACCGGGGGAGCAGTACTTC. Encoded protein: CASSPPGEQYF. Full variable domain (remainder filled in from reference TRBV7-2 and TRBJ2-7): GAGVSQSPSNKVTEKGKDVELRCDPISGHTALYWYRQSLGQGLEFLIYFQGNSAPDKSGLPSDRFSAERTGGSVSTLTIQRTQQEDSAVYLCASSPPGEQYFGPGTRLTVT.

V is TRBV11-2 and J is TRBJ2-7; 9 nucleotides match TRBD2. Germline-derived CDR1 and CDR2 are SGHAT and FQNNGV. Germline trimming cut 5 bases from V and 5 bases from J; bases unmatched to any gene: 7. CDR3 length: 14 amino acids. CDR3 sequence reads: CASSGSGSRNEQYF. The CDR3 coding sequence is TGTGCCAGCAGCGGTAGCGGGAGTCGGAACGAGCAGTACTTC.

The chain combines TRBV27 with TRBJ1-1, with D possibly matching TRBD1 (6 bases). The germline gives CDR1 MNHEY, CDR2 SMNVEV (reference sequence). V shed 7 bases and J shed 1 base, with 13 bases lying between them. This CDR3 region has 14 residues. CDR3 loop: CASTPRGGNTEAFF. In DNA form, the CDR3 reads TGTGCCAGCACCCCGAGGGGGGGGAACACTGAAGCTTTCTTT.

The rearrangement joins TRBV6-1 to TRBJ1-2; TRBD1 is a possible D gene (6 bases). Germline loops: CDR1 MNHNS, CDR2 SASEGT. V was pared by 7 bases and J by 4 bases, with 16 bases between. The CDR3 covers 14 residues. The CDR3 region is CASTYLTGIYGYTF. The CDR3 DNA is TGTGCCAGCACCTATCTCACAGGGATCTATGGCTACACCTTC.

Here the CDR3 reads CASRDRGSSEQYF. CDR3 DNA sequence: TGTGCCAGCAGGGACAGGGGATCTAGTGAGCAGTACTTC. The chain recombines TRBV28 with TRBJ2-7; 9 bases are shared with TRBD1. The CDR3 is 13 amino acids. Losses at the gene ends were 6 bases for V and 7 bases for J; bases not matched to a gene: 7. CDR1 MDHEN and CDR2 SYDVKM come from the germline V gene.

This clone was recorded only once. This chain links TRBV11-2 with TRBJ2-7, with 8 bases matching TRBD2. The CDR3 covers 15 residues. The V gene end was trimmed by 1 base and the J gene end by 2 bases; junction bases not matched to a gene: 4. The germline CDR1 and CDR2 sequences are SGHAT and FQNNGV. The CDR3 DNA reads TGTGCCAGCAGCTTAGGAACGGGAGGGCCCTACGAGCAGTACTTC. This encodes CASSLGTGGPYEQYF. Filled out from reference TRBV11-2 and TRBJ2-7, the complete variable domain reads EAGVAQSPRYKIIEKRQSVAFWCNPISGHATLYWYQQILGQGPKLLIQFQNNGVVDDSQLPKDRFSAERLKGVDSTLKIQPAKLEDSAVYLCASSLGTGGPYEQYFGPGTRLTVT.

The V and J genes are TRBV28 and TRBJ2-1, with 13 bases matching TRBD2. V was pared by 5 bases and J by 4 bases, with 5 bases of the junction left unmatched. The CDR3 loop spans 16 amino acids. The V gene's germline CDR1 is MDHEN and CDR2 SYDVKM. The CDR3 bases are TGTGCCAGCAGTGCGTCACTAGCGGGAGGGTACAATGAGCAGTTCTTC. Translation gives CASSASLAGGYNEQFF.

The CDR3 coding sequence is TGTGCCAGCAGTCACCGGGACAGGGGACTTTCTGAAGCTTTCTTT. The encoded protein is CASSHRDRGLSEAFF. V and J are TRBV7-9 and TRBJ1-1; 10 bases align to TRBD1. The length of the CDR3 is 15 residues. CDR1 is SEHNR, CDR2 FQNEAQ, per germline (reference sequence). The V and J ends lost 6 bases and 6 bases, in that order; junction bases with no gene match: 10.

The chain has TRBV7-8 and TRBJ1-2; 7 bases align to TRBD1. The CDR3 loop spans 17 amino acids. The germline V gene encodes CDR1 SGHVS and CDR2 FQNEAQ. Trimming removed 1 base from V and 6 bases from J; junction bases left unmatched: 14. The CDR3 sequence is CASSLGFTEGQAHGYTF. Here the CDR3 DNA reads TGTGCCAGCAGCTTAGGTTTTACGGAAGGACAGGCCCATGGCTACACCTTC.

The chain combines TRBV11-2 with TRBJ2-7; 9 positions match TRBD2. Germline trimming cut 5 bases from V and 2 bases from J; bases unmatched to any gene: 16. Germline V lookup: CDR1 SGHAT, CDR2 FQNNGV. This CDR3 comprises 18 residues. CDR3 loop: CASSPTVRLAGPTYEQYF. The CDR3 DNA reads TGTGCCAGCAGCCCCACGGTGAGGCTAGCGGGGCCCACCTACGAGCAGTACTTC.